Listed here are 9 T cell receptor beta chains from one sample, sequenced in a study of radiotherapy plus CTLA-4 blockade in lung cancer. Clones were sequenced by immunoSEQ multiplex PCR, and TCRdb holds only the in-frame ones, with some missing. The data show about 95,000 clones, 83% seen once. The sample in question was peripheral blood, obtained from a patient treated with radiotherapy plus ipilimumab. These receptors all stem from a human donor with non-small cell lung cancer who had stable disease on radiotherapy plus ipilimumab.

CDR3 protein: CASSPTSGGAGTQYF. In DNA, the CDR3 is TGTGCCAGCAGCCCGACTAGCGGGGGGGCGGGTACGCAGTATTTT. This sequence joins TRBV7-2 and TRBJ2-3; 14 positions match TRBD2. This CDR3 is built from 15 residues. Germline CDR1 reads SGHTA; CDR2 reads FQGNSA. The junction had 6 bases not matched to a gene; V was cut back by 5 bases and J by 8 bases.

This chain joins TRBV25-1 and TRBJ2-2; TRBD1 is a possible D gene (5 bases). Trimming left V 3 bases short and J 9 bases short, with 11 bases between. CDR1 and CDR2 (germline): MGHDK, SYGVNS. The CDR3 has 13 residues. The chain's CDR3 is CASSDRDGRELFF. As DNA, the CDR3 is TGTGCCAGCAGTGACAGGGATGGCCGGGAGCTGTTTTTT.

This clone has only one observation. This chain links TRBV5-1 with TRBJ2-7; D uncertain. This CDR3 spans 15 amino acids. CDR1 SGHRS and CDR2 YFSETQ come from the germline V gene. Trimming removed 2 bases at V and 4 bases at J, with 16 bases between. CDR3 amino acids: CASSLNSAPQYEQYF. CDR3 coding DNA: TGCGCCAGCAGCTTAAACAGTGCTCCCCAATACGAGCAGTACTTC. Full variable domain (outside the CDR3, taken from reference TRBV5-1 and TRBJ2-7): KAGVTQTPRYLIKTRGQQVTLSCSPISGHRSVSWYQQTPGQGLQFLFEYFSETQRNKGNFPGRFSGRQFSNSRSEMNVSTLELGDSALYLCASSLNSAPQYEQYFGPGTRLTVT.

The V call is TRBV5-1, the J call TRBJ2-2; TRBD1 agrees at 9 bases. The germline V gene has CDR1 SGHRS and CDR2 YFSETQ. With V trimmed by 4 bases and J by 5 bases, 6 bases remained unmatched. CDR3 length: 15 residues. CDR3 region: CASSIRQGGTGELFF. Here the CDR3 DNA reads TGCGCCAGCAGCATTAGACAGGGGGGAACCGGGGAGCTGTTTTTT.

V is TRBV7-3 and J is TRBJ2-6, with TRBD1 identical over 8 bases. The CDR3 is 17 amino acids. Germline V gene lookup returns CDR1 SGHTA and CDR2 FQGTGA. Trimming took 5 bases from V and 4 from J; bases not matched to a gene: 10. The CDR3 sequence: CASSHRDRTAGANVLTF. The CDR3 DNA reads TGTGCCAGCAGCCACCGGGACAGGACTGCCGGGGCCAACGTCCTGACTTTC.

The gene calls are TRBV9 and TRBJ2-3, with TRBD1 identical over 7 bases. Trimming removed 1 base from V and 3 bases from J; junction bases left unmatched: 8. The CDR3 sequence is 16 residues long. The V gene's germline CDR1 is SGDLS and CDR2 YYNGEE. The CDR3 nucleotides read TGTGCCAGCAGCGTACCGACGACAGGGCTAACAGATACGCAGTATTTT. Its protein is CASSVPTTGLTDTQYF. Full variable domain (missing parts from reference TRBV9 and TRBJ2-3): DSGVTQTPKHLITATGQRVTLRCSPRSGDLSVYWYQQSLDQGLQFLIQYYNGEERAKGNILERFSAQQFPDLHSELNLSSLELGDSALYFCASSVPTTGLTDTQYFGPGTRLTVL.

This chain uses TRBV2 with TRBJ2-1; 10 positions match TRBD2. The CDR3 extends over 14 amino acids. Unmatched junction bases numbered 3, after V lost 5 bases and J lost 5 bases. Germline CDR1 and CDR2: SNHLY and FYNNEI. The CDR3: CASSRTSGDNEQFF. CDR3 nucleotides: TGTGCCAGCAGTAGGACTAGCGGAGACAATGAGCAGTTCTTC.

The gene calls are TRBV11-2 and TRBJ1-1; D not certain. The CDR3 runs to 13 residues. V shed 4 bases and J shed 0 bases, with 6 bases lying between them. In germline, CDR1 is SGHAT, CDR2 FQNNGV. CDR3 DNA sequence: TGTGCCAGCAGCTCTATACTGAACACTGAAGCTTTCTTT. This codes for CASSSILNTEAFF.

This clone was observed once. This rearrangement joins TRBV6-5 to TRBJ2-1; D is undetermined. CDR3 length: 13 amino acids. V dropped 2 bases and J dropped 4 bases, with 6 bases sitting between them. The germline V gene has CDR1 MNHEY and CDR2 SVGAGI. The CDR3 sequence: CASSYGIYNEQFF. CDR3 in DNA: TGTGCCAGCAGTTACGGGATTTACAATGAGCAGTTCTTC.